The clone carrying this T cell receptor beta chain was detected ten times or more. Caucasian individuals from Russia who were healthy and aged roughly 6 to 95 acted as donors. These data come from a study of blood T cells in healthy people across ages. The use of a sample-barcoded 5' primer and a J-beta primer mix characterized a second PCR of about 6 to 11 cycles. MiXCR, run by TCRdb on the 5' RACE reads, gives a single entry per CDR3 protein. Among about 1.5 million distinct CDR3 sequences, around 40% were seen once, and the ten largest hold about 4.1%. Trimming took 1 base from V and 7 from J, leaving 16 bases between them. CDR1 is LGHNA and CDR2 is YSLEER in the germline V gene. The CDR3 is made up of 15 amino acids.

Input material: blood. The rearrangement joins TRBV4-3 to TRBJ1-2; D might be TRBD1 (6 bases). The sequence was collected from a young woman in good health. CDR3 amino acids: CASSQGLGGGRGYTF. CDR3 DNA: TGCGCCAGCAGCCAAGGTCTAGGGGGAGGTCGTGGCTACACCTTC.